The clone carrying this T cell receptor beta chain came up a few times. Ranging in age from about 6 to 100, the donors were healthy Caucasian individuals from Russia. J was trimmed by 4 bases and V by 8 bases; bases with no gene match: 11. The CDR3 contains 15 residues. The germline V gene encodes CDR1 SGHTA and CDR2 FQGTGA. A second PCR, run for about 7 to 12 cycles, used a sample-barcoded 5' primer plus a J-beta primer mix. Every single cDNA molecule received a tag from a template-switch adaptor with 12 random nucleotides. Each CDR3 protein is one row after TCRdb ran MiXCR on the 5' RACE reads. This table has some 1.5 million distinct CDR3 sequences, roughly 28% appearing once. This sample was taken from a study of blood T cells in healthy people across ages. About the study: Roughly one uniquely barcoded beta molecule per two T cells was captured.

This receptor was taken from a woman in her 30s in good health. Sequences were obtained from blood. The rearrangement links TRBV7-3 to TRBJ2-3; the match to TRBD2 covers 8 bases. The CDR3 sequence: CASGPAGGDADTQYF. For the CDR3, the DNA is TGTGCCAGCGGACCAGCCGGGGGGGATGCAGATACGCAGTATTTT.